The present entry profiles one TCR beta chain with its context. The antigen is undetermined. Donors likely had unrecorded immune exposures despite being nominally healthy when sampled. The data belong to a study of cytomegalovirus exposure and HLA in healthy donors. Looking at the study overall: Earlier findings included some 120 million unique TCR beta sequences obtained from 150 million to 200 million T cells. Study observations and caveats: Sequencing artifact likely explains a cluster of highly shared sequence variants. The study reported that TCR beta sequences accurately predicted HLA-A and HLA-B alleles in most subjects.

It was with 60 Vbeta and 13 Jbeta primers that the PCR ran. Sequenced by immunoSEQ multiplex PCR; TCRdb stores in-frame clones only, minus some. Of 150,000 to 200,000 clones in the sample, about 80% were seen once. V was clipped by 6 bases and J by 0 bases, with 11 bases between them. CDR3 length: 14 residues. Germline V CDR1 and CDR2: ENHRY, SYGVKD. This sequence joins TRBV10-3 and TRBJ1-2; TRBD1 might be the D (6 bases). This receptor was identified in a woman in her twenties or thirties in good health and CMV-seronegative. The material sequenced was PBMCs. The CDR3 protein is CAIRRTDTNYGYTF. In nucleotides, the CDR3 is TGTGCCATCAGGCGGACAGATACTAACTATGGCTACACCTTC.